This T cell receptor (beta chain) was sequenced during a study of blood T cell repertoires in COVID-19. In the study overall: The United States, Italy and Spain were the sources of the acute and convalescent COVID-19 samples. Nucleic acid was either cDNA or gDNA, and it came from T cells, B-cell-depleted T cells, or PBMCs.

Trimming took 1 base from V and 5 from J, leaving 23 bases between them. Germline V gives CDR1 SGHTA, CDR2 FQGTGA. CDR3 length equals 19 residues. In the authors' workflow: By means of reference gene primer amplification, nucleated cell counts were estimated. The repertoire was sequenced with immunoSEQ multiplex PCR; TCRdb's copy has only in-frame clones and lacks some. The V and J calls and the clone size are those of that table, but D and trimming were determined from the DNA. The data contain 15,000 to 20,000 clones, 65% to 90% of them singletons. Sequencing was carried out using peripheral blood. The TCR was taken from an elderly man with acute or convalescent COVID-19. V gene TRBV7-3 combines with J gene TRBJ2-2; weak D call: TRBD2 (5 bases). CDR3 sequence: CASSLRFLAGPRGTGELFF. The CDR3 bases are TGTGCCAGCAGCTTAAGATTCCTAGCTGGCCCGCGAGGTACCGGGGAGCTGTTTTTT.